A selection of T cell receptor beta chains follows, all from one sample in a study of T cells in Graves' hyperthyroidism and ophthalmopathy. TCRdb itself ran the multiplex PCR reads through MiXCR, one entry per CDR3 protein. There are 550,000 to 800,000 distinct CDR3 sequences in the sample; 16% occur only once, and over 7.5% lies in the top ten. The material sequenced was blood. These receptors all come from a man aged 18 to 30 with Graves' hyperthyroidism. Both conserved end residues are part of each CDR3. A D gene is named only where the DNA matches it firmly. Only part of the rows carry a size: once, few, many, or a class if the clone is expanded.

d_gene	v_gene	abundance	j_gene	CDR3aa	CDR3nt
.	TRBV12-3/TRBV12-4	once	TRBJ2-7	CASSRTAGEQYF	TGTGCCAGCAGCCGTACCGCTGGAGAGCAGTACTTC
.	TRBV4-1	.	TRBJ2-2	CASSQDPRTGELFF	TGCGCCAGCAGCCAAGATCCCCGCACCGGGGAGCTGTTTTTT
TRBD1	TRBV7-9	few	TRBJ2-5	CASSSPNRGLETQYF	TGTGCCAGCAGCTCGCCCAACAGGGGGCTGGAGACCCAGTACTTC
.	TRBV29-1	many	TRBJ2-2	CSVTPYRVPNTGELFF	TGCAGCGTCACACCCTACAGGGTCCCGAACACCGGGGAGCTGTTTTTT
TRBD1	TRBV20-1	.	TRBJ2-3	CSATRRDRGTDTQYF	TGCAGTGCCACTCGCCGGGACAGGGGCACAGATACGCAGTATTTT
.	TRBV7-2	.	TRBJ1-5	CASSGGGRQPQHF	TGTGCCAGCAGCGGTGGGGGGAGGCAGCCCCAGCATTTT
.	TRBV30	.	TRBJ1-6	CAWSTTSPLHF	TGTGCCTGGAGTACGACCTCACCCCTCCACTTT
TRBD1	TRBV28	.	TRBJ2-7	CASRTYRGNYEQYF	TGTGCCAGCAGGACTTACAGGGGCAACTACGAGCAGTACTTC
.	TRBV6-9	few	TRBJ1-1	CASSYEAPMNTEAFF	TGTGCCAGCAGTTACGAGGCACCAATGAACACTGAAGCTTTCTTT
TRBD1	TRBV20-1	.	TRBJ2-6	CSATSTGAIRGGANVLTF	TGCAGTGCGACGAGTACAGGGGCTATCCGGGGCGGGGCCAACGTCCTGACTTTC
.	TRBV10-1	many	TRBJ1-2	CASSARGDYGYTF	TGCGCCAGCAGCGCCAGGGGCGACTATGGCTACACCTTC
.	TRBV12-3/TRBV12-4	many	TRBJ1-5	CASSRTALNQPQHF	TGTGCCAGCAGCCGGACCGCCCTCAATCAGCCCCAGCATTTT
TRBD2	TRBV27	many	TRBJ2-1	CASTGGTSGYNEQFF	TGTGCCAGCACCGGCGGGACTAGCGGCTACAATGAGCAGTTCTTC
.	TRBV12-5	.	TRBJ1-6	CASGLDGGTLHF	TGTGCTAGTGGTTTGGACGGGGGAACCCTCCACTTT
TRBD2	TRBV24-1	few	TRBJ2-1	CATSDSTSGLSYNEQFF	TGTGCCACCAGTGATTCAACTAGCGGGCTCTCCTACAATGAGCAGTTCTTC
TRBD2	TRBV3-1	many	TRBJ2-7	CASSQGTSGSYEQYF	TGTGCCAGCAGCCAAGGGACTAGCGGGAGTTACGAGCAGTACTTC